This T cell receptor beta chain was profiled in a study of glioma-infiltrating T cells (dated by TCRdb to the mid-2010s). Background on the whole study: Sequencing of TCR alpha- and beta-chain repertoires was performed on glioma tissue, on non-neoplastic brain tissue, and on matched peripheral blood mononuclear cells. To measure how far tissue and blood T-cell populations diverged, each tissue-infiltrating repertoire was compared against the peripheral blood repertoire of the same patient. The paired cohort comprised three low-grade glioma patients, roughly 8 primary glioblastoma patients and three non-glioma patients contributing non-neoplastic brain tissue. The full study reports these points: Group comparisons were based on small numbers of patients: three non-neoplastic, three low-grade glioma and roughly eight glioblastoma patients. Very few CDR3 sequences were shared between tissue and blood, attributed to high CDR3 diversity and limited sampling. VJ-independent divergence between tissue and blood was below expectation in non-neoplastic patients but above expectation in all gliomas, especially low-grade gliomas.

Deletion took 1 base off V and 4 bases off J, with a span of 12 bases between the germline ends. CDR1 is given as LGHNA and CDR2 as YNFKEQ, both from the germline V gene. Including cysteine and phenylalanine, the CDR3 has 15 amino acids. Only CDR3 DNA remains: 45 bases, in frame from the first base. The iRepertoire nested amplicon-rescue multiplex PCR (arm-PCR) platform was used to amplify TCR alpha and beta CDR3 regions from RNA. The input for one-step reverse transcription and amplification was roughly 95-400 ng of tissue mRNA or PBMC total RNA. After bead purification, a secondary multiplex PCR added Illumina adapters, and libraries were gel-purified between 200 and 400 bp. Libraries carried internal 6-nucleotide barcodes used for demultiplexing. Libraries were sequenced on an Illumina MiSeq with 2x220 or 2x250 nucleotide paired-end reads. On the study's bioinformatics: Paired reads were merged using FLASH 1.2.11 and were aligned to the GRCh37 human genome using BWA-MEM, after which TRA and TRB reads were extracted. For V and J assignment, an IMGT-derived reference of cassette sequences and CDR3 motifs that included pseudogenes was used. Reads were translated in three frames, and productive CDR3s were defined as those with a C...FGXG motif and no stop codons. Unique combinations of V-J cassette pair and CDR3 amino acid sequence were defined as clonotypes. Filtering of reads was based on Hamming distance, with the threshold set by the sequence error rate of each sample in mapped regions. Starting from the raw public reads, TCRdb applied fastp trimming at Q25, assembled clones with MiXCR and retained in-frame beta chains. Merged by CDR3 protein, the rows form single entries marked with the most common genes and DNA. It is TCRdb's table, rather than the study itself, that gives the V and J calls and clone size. Counted in this sample were about 140,000 distinct CDR3 sequences; approximately 40% of them appeared once. The ten largest clones capture 20% to 25% of the sample.

On this clonotype itself: The clone's antigen remains unknown. No base quality information exists; no much larger clone differs at one position.

The TCR was taken from a human donor with low-grade glioma or glioblastoma, undergoing nonglioma brain surgery, or in good health (not recorded which). The V gene is TRBV4-2 and the J gene is TRBJ2-3, with the D gene not confidently named. Sequenced sample: glioma tissue, nonneoplastic brain tissue, or PBMCs (not recorded which). CDR3 protein: CASSQAGSSADTQYF. In nucleotides, the sequence is TGTGCCAGCAGCCAAGCGGGTTCGAGCGCAGATACGCAGTATTTT.